These T cell receptor beta chains were read from a single sample in a study of cytomegalovirus exposure and HLA in healthy donors. The repertoire was sequenced with immunoSEQ multiplex PCR; TCRdb's copy has only in-frame clones and lacks some. The repertoire has more than 90,000 clones, roughly 80% of them found once; the top ten carry roughly 7.1%. What was sequenced was PBMCs. The receptors shown here come from a female donor in good health and CMV-seronegative. CDR3s include the opening cysteine and the closing phenylalanine or tryptophan. A D gene is named only where the DNA matches it firmly. Not every row has a clone size; where given, it reads once, few, many or a size class.

cdr3_aa cdr3_nt j_call v_call d_call clone_size
CASSLRVESSYEQYF TGTGCCAGCAGCTTACGAGTGGAGAGCTCCTACGAGCAGTACTTC TRBJ2-7 TRBV7-9 NA NA
CASSSRDISEAFF TGTGCCAGCAGCTCCCGGGACATATCAGAAGCTTTCTTT TRBJ1-1 TRBV11-2 NA NA
CASSWSRVSYNEQFF TGTGCCAGCAGTTGGTCCAGGGTTTCCTACAATGAGCAGTTCTTC TRBJ2-1 TRBV28 NA NA
CASSLGGTGPSGANVLTF TGTGCCAGCAGCTTAGGAGGGACAGGGCCCTCTGGGGCCAACGTCCTGACTTTC TRBJ2-6 TRBV11-3 TRBD1 NA
CASSLAGQVNPPGSYTF TGCGCCAGCAGCTTGGCAGGACAGGTTAACCCTCCAGGAAGCTACACCTTC TRBJ1-2 TRBV5-1 TRBD1 NA
CASRAGQLNNEQFF TGTGCCAGTAGGGCGGGACAGTTAAACAATGAGCAGTTCTTC TRBJ2-1 TRBV19 NA few
CASSSTGTVNTEAFF TGTGCCAGCAGCTCTACCGGGACAGTGAACACTGAAGCTTTCTTT TRBJ1-1 TRBV5-4 TRBD1 NA
CASSLGSGRETQYF TGTGCCAGCAGCTTAGGGAGCGGGAGGGAGACCCAGTACTTC TRBJ2-5 TRBV7-9 TRBD2 NA
CASSLTRSNQPQHF TGTGCCAGCAGTTTAACGCGTAGCAATCAGCCCCAGCATTTT TRBJ1-5 TRBV27 NA NA
CASSLGPNFDQHF TGTGCCAGCAGCTTAGGGCCCAATTTTGACCAGCATTTT TRBJ1-5 TRBV27 NA once
CAWVAGGKNTGELFF TGTGCCTGGGTAGCGGGGGGCAAGAACACCGGGGAGCTGTTTTTT TRBJ2-2 TRBV30 TRBD2 NA
CSVEDPGLAGDRTQYF TGCAGCGTTGAAGATCCGGGACTAGCGGGAGATCGGACCCAGTACTTC TRBJ2-5 TRBV29-1 TRBD2 few
CATTPTAGSDNEQLF TGCGCCACCACCCCCACAGCGGGGTCTGACAATGAGCAGCTCTTC TRBJ2-1 TRBV5-1 TRBD2 NA
CASSFRSTGGQAYEQYF TGTGCCAGCAGTTTCCGTTCAACCGGGGGGCAGGCCTACGAGCAGTACTTC TRBJ2-7 TRBV27 NA NA
CASSLDRLNTIYF TGTGCCAGCAGCTTGGACAGGCTGAACACCATATATTTT TRBJ1-3 TRBV5-6 NA NA
CASSSRGAGGYTF TGTGCCAGCAGTTCCCGGGGCGCGGGGGGCTACACCTTC TRBJ1-2 TRBV6-5 NA NA
CASSSGTSTNEKLFF TGTGCCAGCAGCTCCGGGACATCAACTAATGAAAAACTGTTTTTT TRBJ1-4 TRBV7-6 NA few
CASSLSWVRPGGNEQFF TGTGCCAGCAGTTTATCGTGGGTCCGACCGGGGGGGAATGAGCAGTTCTTC TRBJ2-1 TRBV27 TRBD2 NA
CASSETGFGEQYF TGTGCCAGCTCGGAGACAGGGTTCGGCGAGCAGTACTTC TRBJ2-7 TRBV7-6 TRBD1 NA
CASTDGTGLGNTIYF TGTGCCAGCACGGACGGGACAGGGCTGGGAAACACCATATATTTT TRBJ1-3 TRBV11-2 TRBD1 NA
CASEQGAGSPLHF TGTGCCTCCGAACAGGGGGCAGGGTCACCCCTCCACTTT TRBJ1-6 TRBV30 TRBD1 NA
CSSSPYNHGGDEKLFF TGTTCCAGCAGCCCCTATAACCACGGGGGTGATGAAAAACTGTTTTTT TRBJ1-4 TRBV7-9 NA NA
CASSLQEGFGDEQYF TGTGCCAGCAGTCTACAAGAAGGGTTCGGGGACGAGCAGTACTTC TRBJ2-7 TRBV25-1 NA few
CASSLGGGGPYNEQFF TGTGCCAGCAGTTTAGGGGGGGGAGGCCCCTACAATGAGCAGTTCTTC TRBJ2-1 TRBV28 TRBD2 NA
CASSEKRKYEQYF TGTGCCAGCAGCGAGAAGAGGAAGTACGAGCAGTACTTC TRBJ2-7 TRBV27 NA NA
CASSFGQGNYGYTF TGTGCCAGCAGTTTTGGGCAGGGGAACTATGGCTACACCTTC TRBJ1-2 TRBV28 NA NA
CASSLADMDRGLNEQYF TGCGCCAGCAGCTTGGCCGATATGGACAGGGGGCTAAACGAGCAGTACTTC TRBJ2-7 TRBV5-1 TRBD1 NA
CASSLLGLVTEAFF TGTGCCAGCAGTTTACTGGGCCTGGTCACTGAAGCTTTCTTT TRBJ1-1 TRBV27 NA NA
CASSQLLGANTEAFF TGTGCCAGCAGCCAGCTTCTGGGAGCGAACACTGAAGCTTTCTTT TRBJ1-1 TRBV14 NA NA
CASSLRQGLRTDTQYF TGTGCCAGCAGCCTCCGACAGGGGTTAAGGACAGATACGCAGTATTTT TRBJ2-3 TRBV7-9 TRBD1 NA
CASRSGGTVPYEQYF TGTGCCAGCAGATCAGGGGGGACAGTGCCCTACGAGCAGTACTTC TRBJ2-7 TRBV5-4 NA NA
CASSRGLAGSYYEQYF TGTGCCAGCAGCCGGGGACTAGCGGGGAGTTACTACGAGCAGTACTTC TRBJ2-7 TRBV14 TRBD2 NA
CASSKGSGVGYTF TGTGCCAGCAGCAAAGGCTCAGGGGTTGGCTACACCTTC TRBJ1-2 TRBV21-1 NA NA
CASSLVVVGDYEQYF TGTGCCAGCAGCTTAGTGGTTGTGGGAGACTACGAGCAGTACTTC TRBJ2-7 TRBV13 NA NA
CASTKTTGDLYEQYF TGTGCCAGTACTAAAACGACAGGAGACTTGTACGAGCAGTACTTC TRBJ2-7 TRBV19 NA NA
CASSYSGGQSEPQHF TGTGCCAGCAGTTACTCGGGGGGGCAGTCGGAGCCCCAGCATTTT TRBJ1-5 TRBV6-5 NA NA
CAISKDSHEQYF TGTGCCATCAGTAAGGACAGTCACGAGCAGTACTTC TRBJ2-7 TRBV10-3 NA NA
CASSPSGTGVSGYTF TGTGCCAGCAGCCCCTCCGGGACAGGGGTAAGTGGCTACACCTTC TRBJ1-2 TRBV9 TRBD1 NA
CASSLAGNTEAFF TGCGCCAGCAGCTTGGCGGGGAACACTGAAGCTTTCTTT TRBJ1-1 TRBV5-1 NA few
CASSRDYYGYTF TGTGCCAGCAGCCGGGATTACTATGGCTACACCTTC TRBJ1-2 TRBV5-8 NA NA
CASSESPSSGNTIYF TGTGCCAGCAGTGAATCGCCTAGCTCTGGAAACACCATATATTTT TRBJ1-3 TRBV2 NA NA
CASSVQGSGNTIYF TGTGCCAGCAGCGTCCAGGGCTCTGGAAACACCATATATTTT TRBJ1-3 TRBV9 NA NA
CASSVTGGISGLGYTF TGTGCCAGCAGCGTAACAGGGGGCATCTCGGGGTTAGGCTACACCTTC TRBJ1-2 TRBV9 TRBD1 NA
CASSQDRDIQYF TGCGCCAGCAGCCAAGATAGGGACATCCAGTACTTC TRBJ2-5 TRBV4-3 NA NA
CASSLSTGGHGYTF TGTGCCAGCAGTTTATCGACGGGCGGGCATGGCTACACCTTC TRBJ1-2 TRBV27 NA NA
CASSAGTGTVGELFF TGTGCCAGCAGCGCCGGGACAGGGACGGTCGGGGAGCTGTTTTTT TRBJ2-2 TRBV9 TRBD1 NA
CASSLFALTNNQPQHF TGTGCCAGCAGTTTATTTGCCCTAACGAACAATCAGCCCCAGCATTTT TRBJ1-5 TRBV28 NA NA
CATSRGDRDEQYF TGTGCCACCAGCAGAGGGGACAGGGACGAGCAGTACTTC TRBJ2-7 TRBV15 TRBD1 few
CASSPREDGLWNEQYF TGTGCCAGCTCACCACGGGAGGACGGGCTTTGGAACGAGCAGTACTTC TRBJ2-7 TRBV18 NA NA
CASSEYGGQQETQYF TGTGCCAGCAGTGAATATGGGGGACAACAAGAGACCCAGTACTTC TRBJ2-5 TRBV25-1 NA NA
CASRPSGDGGYGYTF TGTGCCAGCAGGCCCTCAGGGGATGGTGGCTATGGCTACACCTTC TRBJ1-2 TRBV2 NA NA
CASSLSWGGATEAFF TGTGCCAGCAGTTTATCCTGGGGAGGGGCCACTGAAGCTTTCTTT TRBJ1-1 TRBV28 NA few